Below, 32 T cell receptor beta chains from the same sample are listed, as sequenced in a study of PD-1 blockade in mismatch repair-deficient tumors. TCRdb keeps only in-frame clones here, not all; method: immunoSEQ multiplex PCR. The sample lists more than 90,000 clones, about 74% occurring once. Material: peripheral blood, obtained 60 weeks after starting pembrolizumab. The receptors derive from an adult with mismatch repair-deficient cancer.

The chain couples TRBV6-9 to TRBJ2-7; D is uncertain. There are 11 residues in the CDR3. Germline V gene data show CDR1 as MNHGY and CDR2 as SVAAGI. The V gene lost 8 bases and the J gene lost 6 bases, with 11 bases spanning the gap. The CDR3 nucleotides are TGTGCCAGCGGAGATCCTTTCGAGCAGTACTTC. Amino acid sequence: CASGDPFEQYF.

V gene TRBV6-5 combines with J gene TRBJ2-1; D uncertain. The CDR3 has 13 amino acids. CDR1 MNHEY and CDR2 SVGAGI come from the germline V gene. The V end was cut by 1 base, the J end by 5 bases, with 6 bases between. The CDR3 is CASSYWRNNEQFF. The CDR3 region has the DNA TGTGCCAGCAGTTACTGGAGAAACAATGAGCAGTTCTTC.

The chain combines TRBV4-3 with TRBJ2-7; 9 nucleotides line up with TRBD2. The CDR3 is 16 amino acids. After removal of 4 bases from V and 7 bases from J, the junction contained 14 bases not matched to a gene. Germline assignment: CDR1 LGHNA and CDR2 YSLEER. The CDR3: CASSRASAGGGGEQYF. The CDR3 DNA is TGCGCCAGCAGCCGAGCTTCGGCGGGAGGGGGAGGTGAGCAGTACTTC.

The gene calls are TRBV30 and TRBJ2-7, with 10 bases aligning to TRBD1. V gave up 1 base and J gave up 2 bases; unmatched junction bases: 5. Germline V CDR1 and CDR2: GTSNPN, SVGIG (reference sequence). The CDR3 is 15 residues long. DNA for the CDR3: TGTGCCTGGAGTGCAGACGACAGGGGGCCCTACGAGCAGTACTTC. It specifies CAWSADDRGPYEQYF.

The CDR3 DNA reads TGTGCCAGCAGTTTAGTCTCGGGAGGGTCCTACGAGCAGTACTTC. It translates to CASSLVSGGSYEQYF. The chain uses TRBV27 and TRBJ2-7; 8 nucleotides align to TRBD2. J gave up 1 base and V 2 bases, and 4 bases lay outside the gene matches. The CDR3 extends over 15 amino acids. Germline values: CDR1 MNHEY, CDR2 SMNVEV (reference sequence).

CDR3 loop: CASTPSVGFSVWGYTF. CDR3 nucleotide sequence: TGTGCCAGCACCCCCTCCGTCGGCTTTTCGGTATGGGGCTACACCTTC. V and J are TRBV27 and TRBJ1-2; D remains unclear. Looked up from germline, CDR1 is MNHEY and CDR2 is SMNVEV (reference sequence). The CDR3 totals 16 residues. The germline V and J ends were trimmed by 7 bases and 8 bases, with 26 bases remaining between them.

This clone was seen repeatedly, ten times or more. V gene TRBV1 combines with J gene TRBJ1-2. TRBV1 is given as a pseudogene. The CDR3 has 16 residues. CDR3 coding DNA: TGCACCAGCAGCCATTCTCAAACCACCTACAAAGCGGGCTACACCTTC. This sequence encodes CTSSHSQTTYKAGYTF.

The chain's CDR3 is CASNAGVYEQYF. CDR3 in DNA: TGTGCCAGCAATGCAGGGGTCTACGAGCAGTACTTC. The chain employs TRBV6-6 and TRBJ2-7; TRBD1 might be the D (6 bases). CDR1 and CDR2 (germline): MNHNY, SVGAGI (reference sequence). V lost 7 bases to trimming and J lost 3 bases, with 10 bases between them. This CDR3 has 12 residues.

This rearrangement joins TRBV14 to TRBJ2-3; 10 positions agree with TRBD2. V shed 4 bases, J shed 4 bases, and the junction held 8 bases outside the gene matches. Germline CDR1 reads SGHDN; CDR2 reads FVKESK. This CDR3 region has 16 residues. This CDR3 reads CASSPGPAGGPDTQYF. DNA of the CDR3: TGTGCCAGCAGCCCGGGTCCAGCGGGAGGGCCAGATACGCAGTATTTT.

The chain combines TRBV9 with TRBJ2-7; 10 bases are shared with TRBD2. This CDR3 is built from 17 residues. V shed 0 bases, J shed 6 bases, and the junction held 12 bases outside the gene matches. CDR1 and CDR2 (germline): SGDLS, YYNGEE. This CDR3 reads CASSVAATSGPLSEQYF. Written as DNA, the CDR3 is TGTGCCAGCAGCGTAGCAGCGACTAGCGGGCCTTTGAGCGAGCAGTACTTC.

This clone was observed a single time. The rearrangement uses TRBV5-1 and TRBJ2-7, with D unclear. Per germline, CDR1 SGHRS and CDR2 YFSETQ. V lost 3 bases, J lost 4 bases, and 14 bases lay in between. This CDR3 contains 14 residues. The CDR3 sequence: CASSSGRSIYEQYF. CDR3 in DNA: TGCGCCAGCAGCTCGGGTCGATCGATTTACGAGCAGTACTTC.

This clone was detected only once. The chain is built from TRBV5-1 and TRBJ1-4; the match to TRBD1 covers 7 bases. Unmatched junction bases numbered 9, after V lost 4 bases and J lost 6 bases. The CDR3 is 15 residues long. Germline CDR1 and CDR2: SGHRS and YFSETQ. Written as DNA, the CDR3 is TGCGCCAGCAGCCCACAGACAGGGTTGGATGAAAAACTGTTTTTT. This encodes CASSPQTGLDEKLFF.

The rearrangement links TRBV27 to TRBJ1-1; D is perhaps TRBD1 (5 bases). The V gene's germline CDR1 is MNHEY and CDR2 SMNVEV (reference sequence). Deletions cut 2 bases from V and 11 bases from J, with 18 bases between. This CDR3 contains 14 residues. The CDR3 region is CASSLGAWSGEAFF. The CDR3 region has the DNA TGTGCCAGCAGTTTAGGGGCCTGGTCGGGGGAGGCTTTCTTT.

CDR3 in DNA: TGTGCCAGCAGTCCAGGGGGCATGGCTAATGAAAAACTGTTTTTT. Translated: CASSPGGMANEKLFF. This chain connects TRBV28 to TRBJ1-4, with 8 bases matching TRBD1. Germline V gene data show CDR1 as MDHEN and CDR2 as SYDVKM. Trimming removed 5 bases from V and 3 bases from J; junction bases left unmatched: 5. This CDR3 is built from 15 residues.

The CDR3, as DNA: TGTGCCAGCGCCCGACAGGGGGATTTGGAGCAGTTCTTC. Protein product: CASARQGDLEQFF. The rearrangement links TRBV6-1 to TRBJ2-1; 9 bases are shared with TRBD1. CDR3 size: 13 residues. Trimming at V came to 8 bases and at J to 10 bases, leaving 9 bases not matched to a gene. The germline gives CDR1 MNHNS, CDR2 SASEGT.

The genes are TRBV5-5 and TRBJ1-3, with D possibly TRBD1 on 6 matching bases. The CDR3 has 15 residues. The V and J ends lost 0 bases and 3 bases respectively, with 10 bases between them. Per the germline V gene, CDR1 is SGHKS and CDR2 is YYEKEE (reference sequence). CDR3 sequence (DNA): TGTGCCAGCAGCTTGGCCGGGACATATGGAAACACCATATATTTT. Translating it yields CASSLAGTYGNTIYF.

The chain links TRBV5-5 to TRBJ1-2; D gene uncertain. The V end was cut by 2 bases, the J end by 2 bases, with 13 bases between. This CDR3 has 15 residues. The germline V gene has CDR1 SGHKS and CDR2 YYEKEE (reference sequence). The CDR3 sequence is CASSFGIQQNYGYTF. For the CDR3, the DNA is TGTGCCAGCAGCTTCGGGATACAACAAAACTATGGCTACACCTTC.

This clone showed up just a few times. The chain carries TRBV7-9 and TRBJ2-7, with 14 bases that match TRBD2. The germline V gene has CDR1 SEHNR and CDR2 FQNEAQ (reference sequence). The junction had 2 bases not matched to a gene; V was cut back by 4 bases and J by 3 bases. The CDR3 totals 15 residues. The CDR3 region has the DNA TGTGCCAGCAGCTGGACTAGCGGGAGGAACTACGAGCAGTACTTC. Its protein product is CASSWTSGRNYEQYF.

The chain combines TRBV9 with TRBJ2-3; possible D gene TRBD1, 5 bases. Trimming pared 0 bases from V and 1 base from J, leaving 15 bases between. Germline CDR1 and CDR2: SGDLS and YYNGEE. The CDR3 extends over 17 amino acids. CDR3: CASSVGGGAGGTDTQYF. CDR3 DNA sequence: TGTGCCAGCAGCGTAGGAGGTGGGGCTGGAGGCACAGATACGCAGTATTTT.

The chain uses TRBV7-9 and TRBJ2-5, with D perhaps matching TRBD2 (5 bases). This CDR3 has 14 residues. Trimming left V 1 base short and J 7 bases short, with 13 bases between. Germline CDR1 reads SEHNR; CDR2 reads FQNEAQ (reference sequence). CDR3 nucleotides: TGTGCCAGCAGCTTAGAGGTAGCCGGAGGGACCCAGTACTTC. Translated, it gives CASSLEVAGGTQYF.

The chain combines TRBV5-1 with TRBJ2-5, with 11 bases identical to TRBD2. Looked up from germline, CDR1 is SGHRS and CDR2 is YFSETQ. The CDR3 covers 16 residues. V lost 1 base and J lost 2; bases outside the gene matches: 4. CDR3 in amino acids: CASSLTGTSGQETQYF. For the CDR3, the DNA is TGCGCCAGCAGCTTGACCGGGACTAGCGGTCAAGAGACCCAGTACTTC.

The J gene is TRBJ2-7, the V gene TRBV7-3; 9 bases are shared with TRBD2. This CDR3 spans 13 amino acids. V lost 5 bases, J lost 5 bases, and 4 bases stayed unmatched. Germline lookup yields CDR1 SGHTA and CDR2 FQGTGA. CDR3 sequence reads: CASSKAGGDEQYF. DNA for the CDR3: TGTGCCAGCAGCAAAGCGGGAGGTGACGAGCAGTACTTC.

The chain employs TRBV30 and TRBJ2-5; perhaps TRBD1 as D (5 bases). There are 14 residues in the CDR3. Germline CDR1 GTSNPN, CDR2 SVGIG (reference sequence). The V gene lost 3 bases and the J gene lost 1 base, with 12 bases spanning the gap. CDR3 protein: CAWSAEDTQETQYF. DNA of the CDR3: TGTGCCTGGAGCGCCGAGGACACCCAAGAGACCCAGTACTTC. The whole variable domain, filled in from reference TRBV30 and TRBJ2-5, reads SQTIHQWPATLVQPVGSPLSLECTVEGTSNPNLYWYRQAAGRGLQLLFYSVGIGQISSEVPQNLSASRPQDRQFILSSKKLLLSDSGFYLCAWSAEDTQETQYFGPGTRLLVL.

J is TRBJ1-4 and V is TRBV5-4, with a tentative D call TRBD1 (6 bases). V lost 4 bases to trimming and J lost 3 bases, with 13 bases between them. In germline, CDR1 is SGHNT, CDR2 YYREEE (reference sequence). CDR3 size: 15 residues. Written as DNA, the CDR3 is TGTGCCAGCAGCCCTGGACAGAGGGCTAATGAAAAACTGTTTTTT. Its translation: CASSPGQRANEKLFF.

The rearrangement uses TRBV29-1 and TRBJ2-2; D is tentatively TRBD1 or TRBD2 (6 bases each). This CDR3 comprises 14 residues. CDR1 and CDR2 (germline): SQVTM, ANQGSEA. Trimming took 7 bases from V and 8 from J, leaving 20 bases between them. The CDR3, as DNA: TGCAGCGCCGCCGATTGGGGGGCTCCGGGGGAGCTGTTTTTT. Its protein product is CSAADWGAPGELFF.

The rearrangement joins TRBV19 to TRBJ2-3; unclear D gene. In germline, CDR1 is LNHDA, CDR2 SQIVND (reference sequence). The length of the CDR3 is 15 residues. V was cut by 4 bases and J by 3 bases, with 14 bases left in between. CDR3 sequence (DNA): TGTGCCAGTAGTAGCGGTAGCCTTGAGACAGATACGCAGTATTTT. Protein: CASSSGSLETDTQYF. Drawing the rest from reference TRBV19 and TRBJ2-3, the complete variable domain is DGGITQSPKYLFRKEGQNVTLSCEQNLNHDAMYWYRQDPGQGLRLIYYSQIVNDFQKGDIAEGYSVSREKKESFPLTVTSAQKNPTAFYLCASSSGSLETDTQYFGPGTRLTVL.

This clone was seen only a few times. The chain uses TRBV28 and TRBJ2-5; 7 bases align to TRBD2. The length of the CDR3 is 15 residues. With V trimmed by 6 bases and J by 4 bases, 11 bases remained unmatched. CDR1 is MDHEN and CDR2 is SYDVKM in the germline V gene. CDR3 protein: CASRIPSGTPETQYF. Written as DNA, the CDR3 is TGTGCCAGCAGGATACCGAGCGGGACCCCAGAGACCCAGTACTTC.

The chain uses TRBV6-6 and TRBJ1-2; D ambiguous. The germline V and J ends were trimmed by 2 bases and 6 bases, with 16 bases remaining between them. CDR1 is MNHNY, CDR2 SVGAGI, per germline (reference sequence). The CDR3 consists of 15 residues. CDR3 bases: TGTGCCAGCAGTTACGGATCCGGAGGCCTTGATGGCTACACCTTC. Residues: CASSYGSGGLDGYTF.

The J gene is TRBJ2-7, the V gene TRBV6-6; the match to TRBD1 covers 8 bases. Unmatched junction bases numbered 10, after V lost 6 bases and J lost 3 bases. Germline V gives CDR1 MNHNY, CDR2 SVGAGI (reference sequence). The CDR3 totals 15 residues. This CDR3 is CASSELGTGDYEQYF. CDR3 nucleotide sequence: TGTGCCAGCAGCGAACTCGGGACAGGAGACTACGAGCAGTACTTC.

The chain carries TRBV10-3 and TRBJ2-7; D might be TRBD1 (5 bases). The V gene's germline CDR1 is ENHRY and CDR2 SYGVKD. The CDR3 spans 15 residues. Between the trimmed V and J ends, which lost 0 bases and 0 bases, there was a span of 9 bases. CDR3 in amino acids: CAISESTDSSYEQYF. The CDR3 bases are TGTGCCATCAGTGAGTCGACAGACAGCTCCTACGAGCAGTACTTC.

This clone appeared a single time. V usage is TRBV29-1 and J usage is TRBJ2-5; 9 nucleotides align to TRBD1. This CDR3 comprises 13 residues. Trimming at V came to 6 bases and at J to 4 bases, leaving 6 bases not matched to a gene. Germline CDR1 reads SQVTM; CDR2 reads ANQGSEA. CDR3 nucleotides: TGCAGCGTATCCACAGGGGGCGGAGAGACCCAGTACTTC. Translation: CSVSTGGGETQYF.

The V call is TRBV25-1, the J call TRBJ2-7, with TRBD2 identical over 13 bases. CDR3 length: 16 amino acids. Germline CDR1 MGHDK, CDR2 SYGVNS. J gave up 4 bases and V 4 bases, and 7 bases lay outside the gene matches. CDR3 region: CASSARTSGRGYEQYF. Written as DNA, the CDR3 is TGTGCCAGCAGTGCCCGCACTAGCGGGAGGGGATACGAGCAGTACTTC.